This TCR beta chain was found in a study of blood T cells in healthy people across ages. In terms of origin and age, donors were healthy Caucasian individuals from Russia aged roughly 6 to 90. Each donor had around 9.8 milliliters of peripheral blood drawn. This CDR3 contains 15 residues. V gave up 7 bases and J gave up 6 bases, with 19 bases separating them. The authors ran a second PCR of about 7 to 12 cycles using a sample-barcoded 5' primer and a J-beta primer mix. One entry per CDR3 protein, called by TCRdb with MiXCR from the 5' RACE reads. The profile shows 1.4 million to 1.5 million distinct CDR3 sequences, roughly 40% of them singletons.

This TCR was recovered from a woman in her late teens or twenties in good health. The V and J genes are TRBV12-3 or TRBV12-4 and TRBJ2-1; perhaps D is TRBD1 or TRBD2 (5 bases each). The specimen was blood. The CDR3: CASMSPRDPPNEQFF. CDR3 coding DNA: TGTGCCAGCATGTCCCCCCGGGACCCCCCCAATGAGCAGTTCTTC.